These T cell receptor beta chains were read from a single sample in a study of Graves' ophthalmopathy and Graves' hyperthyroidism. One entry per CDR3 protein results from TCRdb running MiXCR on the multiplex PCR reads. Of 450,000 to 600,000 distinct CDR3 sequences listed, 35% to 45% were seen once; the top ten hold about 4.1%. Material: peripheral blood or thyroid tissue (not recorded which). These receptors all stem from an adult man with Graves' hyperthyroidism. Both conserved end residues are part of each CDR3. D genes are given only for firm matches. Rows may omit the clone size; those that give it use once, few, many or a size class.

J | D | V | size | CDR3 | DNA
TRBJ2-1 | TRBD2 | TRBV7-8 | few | CASSLLAGGDNEQFF | TGTGCCAGCAGCTTATTAGCGGGGGGAGACAATGAGCAGTTCTTC
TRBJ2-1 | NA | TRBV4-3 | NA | CASSPRQDNEQFF | TGCGCCAGCAGCCCCAGACAGGATAATGAGCAGTTCTTC
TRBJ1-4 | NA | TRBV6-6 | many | CASTGALGEKLFF | TGTGCCAGCACAGGTGCCCTTGGTGAAAAACTGTTTTTT
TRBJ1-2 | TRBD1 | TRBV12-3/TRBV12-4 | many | CASSPRQGAYGYTF | TGTGCCAGCAGTCCCAGACAGGGAGCCTATGGCTACACCTTC
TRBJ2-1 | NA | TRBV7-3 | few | CASSLSLADEQFF | TGTGCCAGCAGCCTAAGCCTTGCAGATGAGCAGTTCTTC
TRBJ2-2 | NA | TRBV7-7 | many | CASSARANTGELFF | TGTGCTAGCAGCGCCAGAGCGAACACCGGGGAGCTGTTTTTT
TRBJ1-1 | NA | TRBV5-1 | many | CASSLGGTYTEAFF | TGCGCCAGCAGCTTGGGGGGGACCTACACTGAAGCTTTCTTT
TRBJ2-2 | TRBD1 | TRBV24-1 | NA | CATSEITGELFF | TGTGCCACCAGTGAAATCACAGGGGAGCTATTTTTT
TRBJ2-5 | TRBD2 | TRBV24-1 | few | CATSDLTSGGETQYF | TGTGCCACCAGTGACCTGACTAGCGGGGGAGAGACCCAGTACTTC
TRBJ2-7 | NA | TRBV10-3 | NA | CATRTYGEQYF | TGTGCCACCCGGACGTACGGCGAGCAGTACTTC
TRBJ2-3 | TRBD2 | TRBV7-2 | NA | CASSLLAGGTDTQYF | TGTGCCAGCAGCTTACTAGCGGGGGGCACAGATACGCAGTATTTT
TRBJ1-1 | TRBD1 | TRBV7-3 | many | CASSPGQGNTEAFF | TGTGCCAGCAGCCCAGGACAGGGGAACACTGAAGCTTTCTTT
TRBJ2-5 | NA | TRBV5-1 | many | CASSPGLVGETQYF | TGCGCCAGCAGCCCCGGACTGGTCGGAGAGACCCAGTACTTC
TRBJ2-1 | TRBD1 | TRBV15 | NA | CATSSRISDRFNYNEQFF | TGTGCCACCAGCTCGAGGATCTCGGACAGGTTCAACTACAATGAGCAGTTCTTC
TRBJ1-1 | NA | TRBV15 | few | CATSSGRGMNTEAFF | TGTGCCACCAGCAGTGGGCGTGGGATGAACACTGAAGCTTTCTTT
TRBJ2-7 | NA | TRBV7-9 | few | CASSLGHGETYEQYF | TGTGCCAGCAGCTTAGGGCACGGGGAGACCTACGAGCAGTACTTC
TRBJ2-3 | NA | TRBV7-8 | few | CASSSGPLDTQYF | TGTGCCAGCAGCTCAGGACCCCTAGATACGCAGTATTTT
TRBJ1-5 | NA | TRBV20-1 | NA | CSEWGNSNQPQHF | TGCAGTGAGTGGGGGAATAGCAATCAGCCCCAGCATTTT
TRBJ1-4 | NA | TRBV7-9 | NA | CASSLAEIGTRGLFF | TGTGCCAGCAGCTTAGCGGAAATCGGGACAAGGGGACTGTTTTTT
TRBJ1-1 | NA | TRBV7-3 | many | CASSALRNTEAFF | TGTGCCAGCAGCGCCTTGAGGAACACTGAAGCTTTCTTT
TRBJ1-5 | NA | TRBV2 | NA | CASSDVGRESQPQHF | TGTGCCAGCAGTGATGTGGGCAGGGAATCTCAGCCCCAGCATTTT
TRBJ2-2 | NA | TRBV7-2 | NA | CASSLVGAAGELFF | TGTGCCAGCAGCTTGGTAGGGGCCGCCGGGGAGCTGTTTTTT
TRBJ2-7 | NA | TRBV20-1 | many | CSARPDFSYEQYF | TGCAGTGCTAGACCGGACTTCTCCTACGAGCAGTACTTC
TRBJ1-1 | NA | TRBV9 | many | CASSTGGGTEAFF | TGTGCCAGCAGTACGGGGGGAGGCACTGAAGCTTTCTTT
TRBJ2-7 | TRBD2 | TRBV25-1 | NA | CASGGRVSEVYEQYF | TGTGCCAGCGGCGGGAGAGTTTCTGAGGTCTACGAGCAGTACTTC
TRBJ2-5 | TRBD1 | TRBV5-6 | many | CASSWDRGLVETQYF | TGTGCCAGCAGCTGGGACAGGGGGCTCGTGGAGACCCAGTACTTC
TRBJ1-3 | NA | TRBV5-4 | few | CASSQVKGLIGNTIYF | TGTGCCAGCAGCCAAGTTAAGGGGTTAATTGGAAACACCATATATTTT
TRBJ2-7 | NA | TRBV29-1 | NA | CSVELDRAFYEQYF | TGCAGCGTTGAGCTTGACCGGGCTTTCTACGAGCAGTACTTC
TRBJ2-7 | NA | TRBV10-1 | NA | CASRRDGGTYEQYF | TGCGCCAGCAGGAGGGACGGGGGTACCTACGAGCAGTACTTC
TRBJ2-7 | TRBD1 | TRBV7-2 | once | CASSLAQGASYNEQYF | TGTGCCAGCAGCTTAGCACAGGGGGCTTCCTACAATGAGCAGTACTTC
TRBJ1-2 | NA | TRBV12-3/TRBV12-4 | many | CASSLARGSPGGYTF | TGTGCCAGCAGTTTAGCGCGAGGCAGCCCTGGGGGCTACACCTTC
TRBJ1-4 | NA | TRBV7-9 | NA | CASSLASAGDLEKLFF | TGTGCCAGCAGCTTAGCCTCGGCAGGGGATCTTGAAAAACTGTTTTTT
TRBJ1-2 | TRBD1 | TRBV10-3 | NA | CAISSTGTNYGYTF | TGTGCCATCAGTTCGACAGGGACCAACTATGGCTACACCTTC
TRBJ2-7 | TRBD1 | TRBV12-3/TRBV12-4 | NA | CASSLAGQGIYEQYF | TGTGCCAGCAGTTTAGCGGGACAGGGAATCTACGAGCAGTACTTC
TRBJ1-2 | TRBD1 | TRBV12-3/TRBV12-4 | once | CASSRAGTGDFGYTF | TGTGCCAGCAGCCGAGCCGGGACAGGGGACTTTGGCTACACCTTC
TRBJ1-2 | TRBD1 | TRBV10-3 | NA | CAIRGTGATEF | TGTGCCATCAGGGGGACAGGGGCGACGGAATTC
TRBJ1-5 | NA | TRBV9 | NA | CASSVGWSNQPQHF | TGTGCCAGCAGCGTCGGATGGAGCAATCAGCCCCAGCATTTT
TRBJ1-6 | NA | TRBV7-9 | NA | CASRRDRLNSPLHF | TGTGCCAGCAGAAGAGACAGGCTTAATTCACCCCTCCACTTT
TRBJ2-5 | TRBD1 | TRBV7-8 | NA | CASSLIPGQGGAKTQYF | TGTGCCAGCAGCTTAATTCCGGGACAGGGGGGGGCGAAGACCCAGTACTTC
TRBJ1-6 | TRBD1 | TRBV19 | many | CASWSGTGGNSPLHF | TGTGCCAGTTGGTCCGGGACAGGGGGAAATTCACCCCTCCACTTT
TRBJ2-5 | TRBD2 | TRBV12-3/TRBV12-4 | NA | CASSAAGSTGTQYF | TGTGCCAGCAGTGCAGCGGGGAGCACAGGTACGCAGTACTTC
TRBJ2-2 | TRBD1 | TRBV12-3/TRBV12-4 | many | CASKGQGVYTGELFF | TGTGCCAGCAAGGGACAGGGGGTTTACACCGGGGAGCTGTTTTTT
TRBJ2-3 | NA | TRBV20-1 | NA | CSVIRDIDTQYF | TGCAGTGTGATCAGGGATATAGATACGCAGTATTTT
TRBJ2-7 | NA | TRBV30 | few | CAWSVPGSAYEQYF | TGTGCCTGGAGTGTCCCAGGATCAGCCTACGAGCAGTACTTC
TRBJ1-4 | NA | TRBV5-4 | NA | CASRKGTSGSREKLFF | TGTGCGAGCCGGAAGGGGACTAGCGGGAGCAGAGAAAAACTGTTTTTT
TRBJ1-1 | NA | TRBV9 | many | CASSLGARWDVTEAFF | TGTGCCAGCAGCTTAGGGGCACGGTGGGACGTCACTGAAGCTTTCTTT
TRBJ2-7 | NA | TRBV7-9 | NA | CASSLGRTLRQYF | TGTGCCAGCAGCTTGGGACGGACATTAAGGCAGTACTTC
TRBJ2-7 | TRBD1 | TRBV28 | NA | CASSRRVEDRGHYEQYF | TGTGCCAGCAGCCGCCGGGTTGAGGACAGGGGACACTACGAGCAGTACTTC